The present TCR beta chain was sequenced within a study of CD8 T cells in ankylosing spondylitis. Whole-study results and caveats: The study identified a TCR beta motif of under 10 highly homologous variants that appeared characteristic of ankylosing spondylitis blood.

The germline V gene encodes CDR1 MNHEY and CDR2 SVGAGI. This CDR3 is built from 18 residues. V lost 0 bases to trimming and J lost 6 bases, with 22 bases between them. Quantitative molecular-barcoded 5'-RACE generated the TCR beta libraries. TCRdb independently ran MiXCR on the 5' RACE reads; one entry per CDR3 protein. Among about 500,000 distinct CDR3 sequences, about 13% were seen once, and the ten largest hold 6.5% to 7%. On this clonotype: What it recognizes is unknown.

The V gene is TRBV6-5, the J gene TRBJ2-3, with a tentative D call TRBD1 (8 bases). The specimen was blood, either unsorted or a sorted T cell fraction (not recorded which). The clonotype was recovered from a male donor with ankylosing spondylitis. The CDR3 region is CASSYSPGGQGALDTQYF. The CDR3 DNA follows: TGTGCCAGCAGTTACTCCCCGGGGGGTCAGGGGGCCTTGGATACGCAGTATTTT.